What follows are 6 T cell receptor beta chains derived from one specimen sequenced in a study of blood T cell repertoires in COVID-19. Profiled with immunoSEQ multiplex PCR; TCRdb holds only in-frame clones, not every one. The sample has some 460,000 clones; roughly 90% are singletons. The sequenced sample consisted of PBMCs or T cells enriched from blood (not recorded which). The source of these receptors is a young woman who had recovered from COVID-19.

This rearrangement joins TRBV24-1 to TRBJ1-2; TRBD1 might be the D (6 bases). Germline-derived CDR1 and CDR2 are KGHDR and SFDVKD. V lost 3 bases, J lost 6 bases, and 13 bases lay in between. The CDR3 consists of 14 residues. For the CDR3, the DNA is TGTGCCACCAGTGATCCCCGGGGGGCGGATGGCTACACCTTC. Its translation is CATSDPRGADGYTF.

The chain recombines TRBV3-1 (or the pseudogene TRBV3-2) with TRBJ2-5, with 7 positions matching TRBD2. This CDR3 is built from 15 residues. V dropped 4 bases and J dropped 2; count of bases not matched to a gene: 7. The germline V gene has CDR1 LGHDT and CDR2 YNNKEL (reference sequence). DNA for the CDR3: TGTGCCAGCAGCCGGGCCGGGACTACACAAGAGACCCAGTACTTC. Protein: CASSRAGTTQETQYF.

The V and J genes are TRBV5-5 and TRBJ2-6; TRBD2 aligns across 7 bases. Germline lookup yields CDR1 SGHKS and CDR2 YYEKEE (reference sequence). After removal of 4 bases from V and 3 bases from J, the junction contained 13 bases not matched to a gene. The CDR3 consists of 18 residues. CDR3 DNA sequence: TGTGCCAGCAGCCCCACCCCCGCGGGAGCCTATGGGGCCAACGTCCTGACTTTC. Encoded protein: CASSPTPAGAYGANVLTF.

The chain carries TRBV19 and TRBJ1-6, with a tentative D call TRBD1 (6 bases). The V gene lost 7 bases and the J gene lost 1 base, with 11 bases spanning the gap. Germline CDR1 is LNHDA and CDR2 is SQIVND (reference sequence). This CDR3 comprises 15 residues. The CDR3 bases are TGTGCCAGTACCGAGGGGGGGTCCTATAATTCACCCCTCCACTTT. It is translated as CASTEGGSYNSPLHF.

Remarks on this clone: Other DNA sequences in the same sample also yield this CDR3. The rearrangement joins TRBV6-5 to TRBJ1-1; tentative D call: TRBD1 (6 bases). This CDR3 contains 11 residues. Germline V CDR1 and CDR2: MNHEY, SVGAGI. Trimming removed 6 bases from V and 4 bases from J, with 6 bases in between. The CDR3 DNA follows: TGTGCCAGCAGACAGGGCACTGAAGCTTTCTTT. Translated: CASRQGTEAFF.

The chain joins TRBV7-9 to TRBJ1-6; 10 nucleotides agree with TRBD1. The V gene end was trimmed by 8 bases and the J gene end by 10 bases; junction bases not matched to a gene: 8. This CDR3 is built from 14 residues. Germline CDR1 SEHNR, CDR2 FQNEAQ (reference sequence). The chain's CDR3 is CASGRDRGKSPLHF. For the CDR3, the DNA is TGTGCCAGCGGTCGGGACAGGGGAAAATCACCCCTCCACTTT. The full variable domain, rest sourced from reference TRBV7-9 and TRBJ1-6, is DTGVSQNPRHKITKRGQNVTFRCDPISEHNRLYWYRQTLGQGPEFLTYFQNEAQLEKSRLLSDRFSAERPKGSFSTLEIQRTEQGDSAMYLCASGRDRGKSPLHFGNGTRLTVT.